This is a list of T cell receptor beta chains from one sample in a study of cytomegalovirus exposure and HLA in healthy donors. Sequencing used immunoSEQ multiplex PCR; TCRdb keeps in-frame clones, though not all of them. The table records hundreds of thousands of clones, over 75% of them present only once. Sequenced sample: PBMCs. The receptor set was obtained from a man aged 18 to 30 in good health and CMV-seronegative. CDR3s include the opening cysteine and the closing phenylalanine or tryptophan. D genes are given only for firm matches. The size entry is marked missing in some rows and otherwise reads once, few, many or a size class.

>TRBV25-1|TRBJ2-7|.|.
TGTGCCAGCAGTGACGAGGACAGCTCCTACGAGCAGTACTTC
CASSDEDSSYEQYF
>TRBV30|TRBJ1-2|.|.
TGTGCCTGGGGCACAGGGAACTATGGCTACACCTTC
CAWGTGNYGYTF
>TRBV30|TRBJ1-4|.|TRBD1
TGTGCCTGGAAACGGGACAGCCGACGGGATGAAAAACTGTTTTTT
CAWKRDSRRDEKLFF
>TRBV9|TRBJ1-5|.|.
TGTGCCAGCAGCGTAGGGGGGCTGGCCTATCAGCCCCAGCATTTT
CASSVGGLAYQPQHF
>TRBV7-8|TRBJ2-7|.|TRBD1
TGTGCCAGCAGCTTAGGGGACAGCTCCTACGAGCAGTACTTC
CASSLGDSSYEQYF
>TRBV7-2|TRBJ1-5|.|.
TGTGCCAGCAGCTTAGTCAAGGGGAATCAGCCCCAGCATTTT
CASSLVKGNQPQHF
>TRBV30|TRBJ2-7|few|.
TGTGCCTGGAGTGTGGAGGGGGGGGGTTTCAACGAGCAGTACTTC
CAWSVEGGGFNEQYF
>TRBV19|TRBJ2-4|.|TRBD1
TGTGCCAGTAGTAGACAGGGGGCGGACGGCATTCAGTACTTC
CASSRQGADGIQYF
>TRBV5-7|TRBJ1-6|once|.
TGTGCCAGCAACCCAGCGAGTGAGAGCTCCTATAATTCACCCCTCCACTTT
CASNPASESSYNSPLHF
>TRBV7-9|TRBJ1-1|.|.
TGTTCCAGCAGCTTAGGCAACAGGAACACTGAAGCTTTCTTT
CSSSLGNRNTEAFF
>TRBV7-2|TRBJ2-3|.|TRBD2
TGTGCCAGCAGCTTACGGGGACTAGCAACAGATACGCAGTATTTT
CASSLRGLATDTQYF
>TRBV28|TRBJ1-5|.|.
TGTGCCAGCAGTTTACAACAGGCCGATCAGCCCCAGCATTTT
CASSLQQADQPQHF
>TRBV7-9|TRBJ2-3|.|TRBD1
TGTGCCAGCAGCCCCAGGACAGGGGGCCACACAGATACGCAGTATTTT
CASSPRTGGHTDTQYF
>TRBV5-1|TRBJ2-7|.|TRBD1
TGCGCCAGCGGGTTCTCGGACAGGGTAGTTGACGAGCAGTACTTC
CASGFSDRVVDEQYF
>TRBV30|TRBJ2-7|.|.
TGTGCCTGGAGTGCACGACAGCCAACCTACGAGCAGTACTTC
CAWSARQPTYEQYF
>TRBV7-6|TRBJ2-2|.|.
TGTGCCAGCAGCCTCCCGGTCACAGGGAAGAACACCGGGGAGCTGTTTTTT
CASSLPVTGKNTGELFF
>TRBV4-2|TRBJ2-7|.|.
TGTGCCAGCAGCCAAGACAAGGGCGGGAATTCCTACGAGCAGTACTTC
CASSQDKGGNSYEQYF